This is a list of T cell receptor beta chains from one sample in a study of blood T cell repertoires in COVID-19. Only in-frame clones appear in the TCRdb table, and some are missing; sequencing was by immunoSEQ multiplex PCR. The table includes about 260,000 clones, 86% detected once. The sequenced sample consisted of peripheral blood. These receptors were collected from a man between 25 and 39 years old with active or convalescent COVID-19. Each CDR3 is given with its conserved first and last residue. The D gene is left open where the match is weak. Only part of the rows carry a size: once, few, many, or a class if the clone is expanded.

>TRBJ1-6|-|TRBV6-5|-
CASSYGGEGNSPLHF
TGTGCCAGCAGTTACGGAGGGGAGGGCAATTCACCCCTCCACTTT
>TRBJ2-1|TRBD2|TRBV18|-
CASSRSTSGFYNEQFF
TGTGCCAGCTCACGTTCGACTAGCGGCTTTTACAATGAGCAGTTCTTC
>TRBJ1-5|-|TRBV19|few
CASSMRGYQPQHF
TGTGCCAGTAGTATGCGGGGTTATCAGCCCCAGCATTTT
>TRBJ1-6|-|TRBV7-2|-
CASSSLTGMSLHF
TGTGCCAGCAGCTCCCTAACGGGGATGTCCCTCCACTTT
>TRBJ2-3|TRBD2|TRBV4-2|once
CASSQVAGAETDTQYF
TGTGCCAGCAGCCAAGTAGCGGGGGCTGAGACAGATACGCAGTATTTT
>TRBJ1-6|TRBD1|TRBV13|-
CASSEMSGGYNSPLHF
TGTGCCAGCAGCGAGATGTCAGGGGGCTATAATTCACCCCTCCACTTT
>TRBJ1-1|-|TRBV6-6|-
CASSPSGGSNTEAFF
TGTGCCAGCAGTCCCTCGGGAGGGTCGAACACTGAAGCTTTCTTT
>TRBJ1-3|-|TRBV5-1|once
CASSLGSYPAGNTIYF
TGCGCCAGCAGCTTGGGATCTTACCCAGCTGGAAACACCATATATTTT
>TRBJ2-1|-|TRBV9|-
CASSVDNNEQFF
TGTGCCAGCAGCGTAGATAACAATGAGCAGTTCTTC
>TRBJ2-1|TRBD2|TRBV13|-
CASSPPPRGASNEQFF
TGTGCCAGCAGCCCCCCGCCGCGGGGGGCCTCGAATGAGCAGTTCTTC
>TRBJ2-7|-|TRBV3-1/TRBV3-2|-
CASSQDWGTRQYF
TGTGCCAGCAGCCAAGATTGGGGCACACGCCAGTACTTC
>TRBJ2-1|TRBD1|TRBV5-1|-
CASSQGDREVREQFF
TGCGCCAGCAGCCAAGGGGACAGAGAGGTAAGGGAGCAGTTCTTC
>TRBJ2-6|-|TRBV28|many
CASRTRDPGANVLTF
TGTGCCAGCAGAACTCGTGATCCTGGGGCCAACGTCCTGACTTTC
>TRBJ2-5|-|TRBV12-2|-
CASRNHAQRGEQETQYF
TGTGCAAGTCGCAATCACGCCCAGCGGGGTGAACAAGAGACCCAGTACTTC
>TRBJ1-6|-|TRBV11-2|-
CASSLPTLPLHF
TGTGCCAGCAGCCTCCCGACACTACCCCTCCACTTT
>TRBJ2-1|TRBD2|TRBV18|-
CASSRLAEAYNEQFF
TGTGCCAGCTCGCGACTAGCTGAGGCCTACAATGAGCAGTTCTTC
>TRBJ2-3|TRBD1|TRBV6-4|many
CASSDGTGATDTQYF
TGTGCCAGCAGTGACGGGACAGGGGCCACAGATACGCAGTATTTT
>TRBJ1-2|-|TRBV3-1/TRBV3-2|-
CASSQNDAGRRYGYTF
TGTGCCAGCAGCCAAAATGACGCGGGCAGAAGATATGGCTACACCTTC
>TRBJ2-7|-|TRBV5-1|-
CASSLDRAYEQYF
TGCGCCAGCAGCTTGGACAGAGCCTACGAGCAGTACTTC
>TRBJ1-6|-|TRBV5-8|-
CASSLTPSYNSPLHF
TGTGCCAGCAGCTTAACTCCCTCCTATAATTCACCCCTCCACTTT
>TRBJ2-7|TRBD1|TRBV6-6|-
CASSWGDRARRYEQYF
TGTGCCAGCAGCTGGGGCGACAGGGCACGAAGATACGAGCAGTACTTC
>TRBJ1-2|-|TRBV27|-
CASSFAPAGGYTF
TGTGCCAGCAGTTTTGCCCCGGCCGGGGGCTACACCTTC
>TRBJ1-5|-|TRBV5-1|-
CASSLGAGRGDQPQHF
TGCGCCAGCAGCTTGGGTGCGGGACGGGGGGACCAGCCCCAGCATTTT
>TRBJ1-1|-|TRBV5-4|few
CASSLGRTEAFF
TGTGCCAGCAGCTTGGGGAGAACTGAAGCTTTCTTT
>TRBJ1-1|TRBD1|TRBV11-2|-
CASRQEGGTGVNTEAFF
TGTGCCAGCAGACAAGAGGGTGGGACAGGGGTGAACACTGAAGCTTTCTTT
>TRBJ1-2|-|TRBV9|-
CASSVDREGYYGYTF
TGTGCCAGCAGCGTAGACAGGGAGGGTTACTATGGCTACACCTTC
>TRBJ2-1|-|TRBV2|-
CASSKDRSSYNEQFF
TGTGCCAGCAGTAAAGACAGGAGCTCCTACAATGAGCAGTTCTTC